One sample yielded the 2 T cell receptor beta chains listed below, sequenced in a study of blood T cell repertoires in COVID-19 (dated by TCRdb to the early 2020s). To prepare the library, the immunoSEQ multiplex PCR assay was applied. TCRdb's version of the immuneACCESS table is confined to in-frame rearrangements and falls short of the full clone set. An unresolved V gene accounts for under half of the shortfall where checked; the remainder is of unknown origin. Recorded for this sample are around 200,000 clones; over 75% of them occurred a single time. The leading ten clones occupy about 10% of the sample. The sequencing input was PBMCs or T cells enriched from blood (not recorded which). Source of these receptors: a man aged 40-50 years who had recovered from COVID-19.

The chain combines TRBV5-1 with TRBJ1-4, with no clear D. Trimming cost V 5 bases and J 5 bases, with 4 bases left between them. CDR3 length: 11 residues. CDR1 is SGHRS and CDR2 is YFSETQ in the germline V gene. CDR3 sequence reads: CASSQNEKLFF. The CDR3 nucleotides read TGCGCCAGCAGTCAGAATGAAAAACTGTTTTTT.

The J gene is TRBJ2-5, the V gene TRBV30; the D gene is possibly TRBD1 (6 bases). The CDR3 totals 13 residues. The V end lost 2 bases, the J end lost 5 bases, and 12 bases lay between the germline ends. Germline V gene lookup returns CDR1 GTSNPN and CDR2 SVGIG (reference sequence). The CDR3 is CAWSKGQMETQYF. The CDR3 nucleotides read TGTGCCTGGAGTAAAGGACAGATGGAGACCCAGTACTTC.